Given below is one T cell receptor (beta chain) in context. Its antigen is undetermined. Germline V gene data show CDR1 as SEHNR and CDR2 as FQNEAQ (reference sequence). The V gene end was trimmed by 1 base and the J gene end by 6 bases; junction bases not matched to a gene: 5. This CDR3 is built from 15 residues. 5'-RACE, quantitative and with molecular barcodes, yielded the TCR beta libraries. Using its own MiXCR run on the 5' RACE reads, TCRdb lists one record per CDR3 protein. The sample shows 500,000 to 550,000 distinct CDR3 sequences, about 12% of them seen only once. These data are taken from a study of CD8 T cells in ankylosing spondylitis. Whole-study results and caveats: The study identified a TCR beta motif of 7 or 8 highly homologous variants that appeared characteristic of ankylosing spondylitis blood. Earlier work had already found some motif variants in reactive arthritis synovial fluid and blood. Disease-linked clones displayed a CD8+ phenotype and appeared relatively rarely in peripheral blood. Researchers reportedly found disease-linked clones significantly enriched in matched ankylosing spondylitis synovial fluid.

The source is a male donor with ankylosing spondylitis. J is TRBJ1-1 and V is TRBV7-9; TRBD1 matches at 10 bases. Material: blood, either unsorted or a sorted T cell fraction (not recorded which). The CDR3 DNA sequence: TGTGCCAGCAGCTTAGTAGGGACAGGGGTTGCTGAAGCTTTCTTT. Protein sequence: CASSLVGTGVAEAFF. The full variable domain, rest sourced from reference TRBV7-9 and TRBJ1-1, is DTGVSQNPRHKITKRGQNVTFRCDPISEHNRLYWYRQTLGQGPEFLTYFQNEAQLEKSRLLSDRFSAERPKGSFSTLEIQRTEQGDSAMYLCASSLVGTGVAEAFFGQGTRLTVV.